Each of the 24 T cell receptor beta chains below was sequenced from the same sample in a study of T cells in Graves' hyperthyroidism and ophthalmopathy. Using RNA transcripts as the source, TCR beta CDR3 regions were amplified. Using the HTBI primer set, a first-round RT-PCR was run on the TCR CDR3. MiXCR, applied by TCRdb to the multiplex PCR reads, yields one record per CDR3 protein. The sample contains about 380,000 distinct CDR3 sequences, approximately 17% of which appear only once. The specimen sequenced was blood. Receptors originate from a man in his late teens or twenties with Graves' ophthalmopathy.

This clonotype was seen a few times. The chain carries TRBV9 and TRBJ2-7; D is undetermined. CDR3 length equals 12 residues. CDR1 is SGDLS and CDR2 is YYNGEE in the germline V gene. Trimming shortened V by 7 bases and J by 3 bases, and 11 bases separated the two germline ends. CDR3 nucleotides: TGTGCCAGCGGCAGAAACATCTACGAGCAGTACTTC. It translates to CASGRNIYEQYF.

The CDR3: CASSLPGQTNYGYTF. The CDR3 DNA reads TGTGCCAGCTCATTGCCGGGACAAACTAACTATGGCTACACCTTC. The chain has TRBV18 and TRBJ1-2; D may be TRBD1 (6 bases). The ends were cut back, 5 bases at V and 0 bases at J, with 13 bases in the middle. Germline V gives CDR1 KGHSH, CDR2 LQKENI. This CDR3 is built from 15 residues.

This clonotype was recorded many times. This chain uses TRBV18 with TRBJ2-4; TRBD1 matches 7 bases. This CDR3 comprises 13 residues. CDR1 KGHSH and CDR2 LQKENI come from the germline V gene. J was trimmed by 8 bases and V by 3 bases; bases with no gene match: 4. In DNA form, the CDR3 reads TGTGCCAGCTCACCCGGGACAGAGGACATTCAGTACTTC. Translating it yields CASSPGTEDIQYF.

A word on this clonotype: The junction and the germline gene differ at one end; a read error may be behind it. V gene TRBV7-7 combines with J gene TRBJ2-5; tentatively, D is TRBD1 (6 bases). Germline CDR1 and CDR2: SSHAT and FNYEAQ (reference sequence). This CDR3 region has 14 residues. CDR3 in amino acids: CASSGSTGGETQYF. In DNA form, the CDR3 reads TGTGCTAGCAGCGGATCGACAGGCGGAGAGACCCAGTACTTC.

This chain links TRBV19 with TRBJ1-2, with D unresolved. Germline V lookup: CDR1 LNHDA, CDR2 SQIVND (reference sequence). The V and J ends lost 7 bases and 3 bases respectively, with 12 bases between them. CDR3 length: 13 residues. The CDR3 DNA follows: TGTGCCAGTACGGCAGGACCCCACTATGGCTACACCTTC. It is translated as CASTAGPHYGYTF.

This clonotype was recorded many times. The CDR3: CASSLGGLAGHEQYF. DNA of the CDR3: TGTGCCAGCAGCTTAGGTGGACTAGCGGGGCACGAGCAGTACTTC. The chain recombines TRBV7-2 with TRBJ2-7; the match to TRBD2 covers 12 bases. The CDR3 spans 15 residues. Germline values: CDR1 SGHTA, CDR2 FQGNSA. With 1 base clipped from V and 5 bases from J, the junction kept 3 bases outside the gene matches.

This clonotype was picked up a small number of times. The chain links TRBV4-1 to TRBJ2-5; 9 nucleotides agree with TRBD2. This CDR3 contains 15 residues. The ends lost 3 bases at V and 4 bases at J; junction bases unmatched: 6. Germline assignment: CDR1 MGHRA and CDR2 YSYEKL. CDR3 sequence: CASSQTGLARETQYF. The CDR3 DNA follows: TGCGCCAGCAGCCAGACGGGACTAGCCAGAGAGACCCAGTACTTC.

This clonotype was recorded a few times. The rearrangement links TRBV27 to TRBJ1-1, with D possibly matching TRBD1 (6 bases). The V gene lost 5 bases and the J gene lost 4 bases, with 11 bases spanning the gap. This CDR3 is built from 13 residues. Germline lookup yields CDR1 MNHEY and CDR2 SMNVEV (reference sequence). The CDR3 coding sequence is TGTGCCAGCAGTATAGGGGGGATCACTGAAGCTTTCTTT. Amino acids: CASSIGGITEAFF.

This clonotype was seen at least ten times. The chain combines TRBV5-1 with TRBJ2-3; D is unclear. The CDR3 is 11 amino acids. Germline loops: CDR1 SGHRS, CDR2 YFSETQ. V was pared by 3 bases and J by 7 bases, with 6 bases between. CDR3 loop: CASSSLNTQYF. CDR3 nucleotide sequence: TGCGCCAGCAGCTCCCTAAATACGCAGTATTTT.

The CDR3 is CASSLTGQDSGANVLTF. The CDR3 DNA reads TGTGCCAGCAGTTTAACGGGACAAGACTCTGGGGCCAACGTCCTGACTTTC. This rearrangement joins TRBV6-5 to TRBJ2-6, with D tentatively TRBD1 (6 bases). CDR3 length: 17 residues. From germline, CDR1 is MNHEY and CDR2 SVGAGI. V was clipped by 4 bases and J by 0 bases, with 13 bases between them.

This clonotype showed up just a few times. The chain has TRBV4-1 and TRBJ1-1; D possibly corresponds to TRBD1 (5 bases). This CDR3 region has 18 residues. V dropped 4 bases and J dropped 5 bases, with 26 bases sitting between them. Germline CDR1 reads MGHRA; CDR2 reads YSYEKL. The CDR3 DNA sequence: TGCGCCAGCAGCCGCTTAGGAGGAGGGGAAGGTTCCAGGACTGAAGCTTTCTTT. It translates to CASSRLGGGEGSRTEAFF.

This clonotype has just one count. The chain recombines TRBV6-2 or TRBV6-3 with TRBJ2-6; D may be TRBD1 (6 bases). V was cut by 1 base and J by 2 bases, with 9 bases left in between. The CDR3 loop spans 16 amino acids. Germline V gene sequence: CDR1 MNHEY, CDR2 SVGEGT. In DNA form, the CDR3 reads TGTGCCAGCAGTTACTACAGGGCCGCTGGGGCCAACGTCCTGACTTTC. Protein product: CASSYYRAAGANVLTF.

This clonotype has at least ten counts. The genes are TRBV2 and TRBJ1-5; a weak D match, TRBD1 (5 bases). The CDR3 spans 13 residues. Germline CDR1 and CDR2: SNHLY and FYNNEI. The germline V and J ends were trimmed by 7 bases and 5 bases, with 12 bases remaining between them. The CDR3 coding sequence is TGTGCCAGCATGCCAGGGATTTATCAGCCCCAGCATTTT. Translated, it gives CASMPGIYQPQHF.

The chain combines TRBV20-1 with TRBJ2-5; possibly TRBD2 for D (6 bases). Germline CDR1 DFQATT, CDR2 SNEGSKA (reference sequence). The CDR3 is made up of 15 amino acids. V gave up 1 base and J gave up 2 bases, with 14 bases separating them. The CDR3, as DNA: TGCAGTGCTAGAGCACGGGGACTGGGACAAGAGACCCAGTACTTC. This gives the protein CSARARGLGQETQYF.

The chain couples TRBV6-1 to TRBJ1-2; unclear D gene. Germline V gene data show CDR1 as MNHNS and CDR2 as SASEGT. V was trimmed by 5 bases and J by 4 bases, leaving 8 bases between them. The CDR3 is 12 amino acids. The CDR3 here is CASSPTFYGYTF. The CDR3 DNA sequence: TGTGCCAGCAGTCCAACCTTCTATGGCTACACCTTC.

The chain links TRBV7-9 to TRBJ2-4; 7 nucleotides align to TRBD1. The CDR3 length is 13 residues. Germline V CDR1 and CDR2: SEHNR, FQNEAQ (reference sequence). The V gene end was trimmed by 4 bases and the J gene end by 6 bases; junction bases not matched to a gene: 3. The CDR3 DNA sequence: TGTGCCAGCAGCTACGGGACAGTAAACATTCAGTACTTC. It yields the protein CASSYGTVNIQYF.

This chain connects TRBV10-3 to TRBJ1-5; tentative D call: TRBD1 (5 bases). V was cut by 0 bases and J by 6 bases, with 18 bases left in between. Germline V gives CDR1 ENHRY, CDR2 SYGVKD. CDR3 length: 17 residues. CDR3 sequence reads: CAISESGGRELSQPQHF. The CDR3 nucleotides read TGTGCCATCAGTGAGTCTGGCGGCAGGGAATTAAGTCAGCCCCAGCATTTT.

This chain joins TRBV11-2 and TRBJ2-5; 11 nucleotides line up with TRBD2. CDR3 length: 17 residues. Germline-derived CDR1 and CDR2 are SGHAT and FQNNGV. The V gene end was trimmed by 0 bases and the J gene end by 1 base; junction bases not matched to a gene: 4. The CDR3 bases are TGTGCCAGCAGCTTAGAACTAGCGGGGGCCCCCCAAGAGACCCAGTACTTC. As protein: CASSLELAGAPQETQYF.

This clonotype was seen repeatedly, ten times or more. The chain joins TRBV4-1 to TRBJ2-3; TRBD2 is a possible D gene (7 bases). Trimming removed 4 bases at V and 2 bases at J, with 13 bases between. The CDR3 covers 15 residues. Germline V CDR1 and CDR2: MGHRA, YSYEKL. The CDR3 sequence is CASSRGGPLTDTQYF. In nucleotides, the CDR3 is TGCGCCAGCAGCCGCGGGGGCCCCCTCACAGATACGCAGTATTTT.

This clonotype was observed once. A much larger clone lies a single base off, so this may be a read error. V and J are TRBV29-1 and TRBJ2-1, with D perhaps matching TRBD1 (6 bases). The tail of the sequence fits TRBJ2-7 better, so the J call may be wrong. CDR3 length equals 15 residues. Germline CDR1 and CDR2: SQVTM and ANQGSEA. CDR3 in DNA: TGCAGCGGGACAGACCCCGGTTGGTCCTACAATGAGCAGTACTTC. This encodes CSGTDPGWSYNEQYF.

The chain employs TRBV9 and TRBJ1-3; 8 nucleotides align to TRBD1. V lost 4 bases to trimming and J lost 4 bases; unmatched junction nucleotides: 13. The CDR3 sequence is 17 residues long. Germline V lookup: CDR1 SGDLS, CDR2 YYNGEE. The CDR3: CASSPTGATDRGNTIYF. The CDR3 nucleotides read TGTGCCAGCAGCCCGACAGGGGCAACGGATCGAGGAAACACCATATATTTT.

This clonotype was found a few times. J is TRBJ2-2 and V is TRBV19; D gene unclear. V was clipped by 1 base and J by 0 bases, with 6 bases between them. CDR1 is LNHDA, CDR2 SQIVND, per germline (reference sequence). This CDR3 contains 15 residues. CDR3 region: CASSIGTSNTGELFF. Here the CDR3 DNA reads TGTGCCAGTAGTATAGGGACGTCGAACACCGGGGAGCTGTTTTTT.

Only a few counts were recorded for this clonotype. The gene calls are TRBV13 and TRBJ1-3; unclear D gene. The V end lost 0 bases, the J end lost 1 base, and 7 bases lay between the germline ends. CDR1 is PRHDT, CDR2 FYEKMQ, per germline (reference sequence). The CDR3 length is 15 residues. The CDR3 region has the DNA TGTGCCAGCAGCTTAGGCCTACTTTCTGGAAACACCATATATTTT. It codes for CASSLGLLSGNTIYF. The full variable domain, with the rest looked up from reference TRBV13 and TRBJ1-3, is AAGVIQSPRHLIKEKRETATLKCYPIPRHDTVYWYQQGPGQDPQFLISFYEKMQSDKGSIPDRFSAQQFSDYHSELNMSSLELGDSALYFCASSLGLLSGNTIYFGEGSWLTVV.

Ten or more counts support this clonotype. The rearrangement joins TRBV5-1 to TRBJ1-1; D remains unclear. V was cut by 0 bases and J by 0 bases, with 15 bases left in between. The germline V gene encodes CDR1 SGHRS and CDR2 YFSETQ. The CDR3 runs 17 residues. CDR3 sequence reads: CASSLGGTAAMNTEAFF. In DNA, the CDR3 is TGCGCCAGCAGCTTGGGAGGTACAGCAGCCATGAACACTGAAGCTTTCTTT.